This is a list of T cell receptor beta chains from one sample in a study of blood T cells in healthy people across ages. TCRdb called the 5' RACE reads again in MiXCR, with one record for every CDR3 protein. The table lists hundreds of thousands of distinct CDR3 sequences, roughly 31% of them singletons. The sequenced sample was blood. Source of these receptors: a woman at least 80 years old in good health. Both conserved end residues are part of each CDR3. Each record gives: J gene, V gene, CDR3 length, CDR3 protein.

>TRBJ2-1|TRBV6-1|18
CASSRTSGGLGPYNEQFF
>TRBJ1-6|TRBV20-1|14
CSAPEDRANSPLHF
>.|TRBV5-8|13
CASEAVWVYEQYF
>TRBJ1-6|TRBV12-3/TRBV12-4|12
CASSPGRGPLHF
>TRBJ1-1|TRBV11-2|13
CASSLERHTEAFF
>TRBJ2-2|TRBV24-1|13
CATSFSRTGERFF
>TRBJ2-6|TRBV6-2/TRBV6-3|15
CASTLDGAGANVSTF
>TRBJ2-1|TRBV5-1|15
CASSSGTGGSYEQFF
>TRBJ1-3|TRBV20-1|13
CSVLQGAGNTIYF
>TRBJ1-3|TRBV15|16
CATSREEGARGNTRYF
>TRBJ1-1|TRBV20-1|15
CSADVGDTGRTEAFF
>TRBJ1-5|TRBV7-2|15
CASSDRGLLEQPQHF
>TRBJ2-2|TRBV5-1|15
CASRPLGLNTGELFF
>TRBJ1-5|TRBV28|16
CASSFSMATGNQPQHF
>TRBJ2-1|TRBV5-1|16
CASSLASRGGYNEQFF
>TRBJ2-7|TRBV6-2/TRBV6-3|15
CASSYSGQGAHEQYF
>TRBJ1-2|TRBV20-1|16
CSARDPRDSSNYGYTF
>TRBJ1-1|TRBV9|17
CASSVVPGGNLPTEAFF